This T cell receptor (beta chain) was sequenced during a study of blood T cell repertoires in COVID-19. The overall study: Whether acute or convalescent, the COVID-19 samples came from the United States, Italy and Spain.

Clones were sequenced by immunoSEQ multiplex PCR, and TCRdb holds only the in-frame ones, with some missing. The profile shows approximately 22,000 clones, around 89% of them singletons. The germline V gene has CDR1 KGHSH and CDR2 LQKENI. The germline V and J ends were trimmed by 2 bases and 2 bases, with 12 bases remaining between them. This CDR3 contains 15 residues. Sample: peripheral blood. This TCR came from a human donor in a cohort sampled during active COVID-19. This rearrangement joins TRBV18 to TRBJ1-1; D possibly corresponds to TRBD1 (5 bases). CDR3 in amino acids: CASSPMTVGNTEAFF. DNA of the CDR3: TGTGCCAGCTCACCAATGACAGTCGGCAACACTGAAGCTTTCTTT. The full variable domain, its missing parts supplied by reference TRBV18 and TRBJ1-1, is NAGVMQNPRHLVRRRGQEARLRCSPMKGHSHVYWYRQLPEEGLKFMVYLQKENIIDESGMPKERFSAEFPKEGPSILRIQQVVRGDSAAYFCASSPMTVGNTEAFFGQGTRLTVV.